The 28 T cell receptor beta chains presented below share a single source sample, sequenced in a study of shared clonotypes between healthy human individuals. Terminally differentiated effector memory CD45RA+ cells were left out of the naive CD8 fraction, which was CD45RO-negative and positively selected for CCR7. Repertoires were generated with immunoSEQ multiplex PCR, while TCRdb's copy carries only in-frame clones and drops some. The table lists more than 2 million clones, about 95% of them singletons, with 1% to 1.3% in the top ten. Input material: naive CD8+ T cells sorted from blood. The receptors shown here come from a man between 18 and 29 years old in good health.

The chain links TRBV10-3 to TRBJ2-2, with D tentatively TRBD2 (5 bases). The length of the CDR3 is 15 residues. V was cut by 8 bases and J by 5 bases, with 18 bases left in between. CDR1 ENHRY and CDR2 SYGVKD come from the germline V gene. The CDR3 nucleotides read TGTGCCATCGGTTCGGGGATCCTACTAACCGGGGAGCTGTTTTTT. This translates into CAIGSGILLTGELFF.

The V and J genes are TRBV11-2 and TRBJ2-3; 7 positions match TRBD2. The ends lost 1 base at V and 6 bases at J; junction bases unmatched: 19. The CDR3 has 19 residues. The germline CDR1 and CDR2 sequences are SGHAT and FQNNGV. This CDR3 is CASSLGQRGESLKADTQYF. The CDR3 DNA reads as TGTGCCAGCAGCTTAGGTCAGCGGGGCGAGAGCCTCAAAGCGGATACGCAGTATTTT.

Only one count was recorded for this clone. This CDR3 is CASSPGGSNEQFF. Here the CDR3 DNA reads TGTGCCAGCAGCCCCGGAGGTAGCAATGAGCAGTTCTTC. This chain links TRBV5-6 with TRBJ2-1; possibly TRBD2 for D (5 bases). The CDR3 runs 13 residues. The V gene's germline CDR1 is SGHDT and CDR2 YYEEEE. V lost 4 bases and J 6 bases, leaving 11 bases between the germline ends.

The chain employs TRBV11-2 and TRBJ2-7; possibly TRBD2 for D (5 bases). Trimming took off 3 bases at V and 3 bases at J, with 9 bases between the two ends. Per the germline V gene, CDR1 is SGHAT and CDR2 is FQNNGV. The CDR3 is made up of 13 amino acids. The CDR3 bases are TGTGCCAGCAGCTTTACACGGGACTACGAGCAGTACTTC. Residues: CASSFTRDYEQYF.

V and J are TRBV7-2 and TRBJ1-5; 9 bases are shared with TRBD1. Trimming removed 5 bases from V and 4 bases from J; junction bases left unmatched: 6. Germline values: CDR1 SGHTA, CDR2 FQGNSA. The length of the CDR3 is 15 residues. The CDR3: CASSPGGQGNQPQHF. CDR3 in DNA: TGTGCCAGCAGCCCGGGGGGACAGGGAAATCAGCCCCAGCATTTT. The whole variable domain, remainder taken from reference TRBV7-2 and TRBJ1-5, is GAGVSQSPSNKVTEKGKDVELRCDPISGHTALYWYRQSLGQGLEFLIYFQGNSAPDKSGLPSDRFSAERTGGSVSTLTIQRTQQEDSAVYLCASSPGGQGNQPQHFGDGTRLSIL.

CDR3 sequence (DNA): TGCGCCAGCAGCCAAATTCGGGACGTCTCGGATGAGCAGTTCTTC. Translation: CASSQIRDVSDEQFF. This chain connects TRBV4-3 to TRBJ2-1; possibly TRBD1 or TRBD2 for D (5 bases each). The length of the CDR3 is 15 residues. Looked up from germline, CDR1 is LGHNA and CDR2 is YSLEER. V was trimmed by 2 bases and J by 8 bases, leaving 16 bases between them.

The rearrangement joins TRBV5-4 to TRBJ1-1; 7 nucleotides agree with TRBD1. Germline V gene sequence: CDR1 SGHNT, CDR2 YYREEE (reference sequence). V gave up 4 bases and J gave up 1 base; unmatched junction bases: 16. The CDR3 runs 18 residues. CDR3 coding DNA: TGTGCCAGCAGCCCTGGCTTACTCATCAGGGGGAAGAACACTGAAGCTTTCTTT. This sequence encodes CASSPGLLIRGKNTEAFF. The whole variable domain, filled in from reference TRBV5-4 and TRBJ1-1, reads ETGVTQSPTHLIKTRGQQVTLRCSSQSGHNTVSWYQQALGQGPQFIFQYYREEENGRGNFPPRFSGLQFPNYSSELNVNALELDDSALYLCASSPGLLIRGKNTEAFFGQGTRLTVV.

The genes are TRBV9 and TRBJ2-7; no clear D. Germline V gene data show CDR1 as SGDLS and CDR2 as YYNGEE. The CDR3 spans 13 residues. The germline V and J ends were trimmed by 0 bases and 5 bases, with 9 bases remaining between them. CDR3 loop: CASSVGVVDEQYF. CDR3 in DNA: TGTGCCAGCAGCGTAGGGGTGGTCGACGAGCAGTACTTC.

The CDR3: CASSLTPPGTGGAAYGYTF. The CDR3 nucleotides read TGTGCCAGCAGTTTAACCCCTCCCGGGACAGGGGGCGCAGCCTATGGCTACACCTTC. V gene TRBV27 combines with J gene TRBJ1-2, with 12 bases fitting TRBD1. The germline V gene has CDR1 MNHEY and CDR2 SMNVEV (reference sequence). V lost 2 bases, J lost 4 bases, and 14 bases stayed unmatched. The CDR3 contains 19 residues.

The rearrangement links TRBV27 to TRBJ1-2, with D hard to call. V lost 6 bases and J 5 bases, leaving 16 bases between the germline ends. CDR3 length equals 14 residues. Germline V gene lookup returns CDR1 MNHEY and CDR2 SMNVEV (reference sequence). CDR3: CASRTTEREYGYTF. The CDR3, as DNA: TGTGCCAGCAGGACAACGGAGCGGGAATATGGCTACACCTTC.

The V and J genes are TRBV6-6 and TRBJ1-1; TRBD1 might be the D (6 bases). The CDR3 has 14 residues. Trimming pared 6 bases from V and 4 bases from J, leaving 15 bases between. CDR1 is MNHNY, CDR2 SVGAGI, per germline (reference sequence). The CDR3 region is CASRLQGGGTEAFF. CDR3 in DNA: TGTGCCAGCAGGCTACAGGGCGGAGGCACTGAAGCTTTCTTT.

The V call is TRBV6-5, the J call TRBJ2-5; 8 nucleotides match TRBD2. With 4 bases clipped from V and 5 bases from J, the junction kept 6 bases outside the gene matches. This CDR3 spans 14 amino acids. From germline, CDR1 is MNHEY and CDR2 SVGAGI. In DNA form, the CDR3 reads TGTGCCAGCAGTTTGACGGGGGGGCGGGAGACCCAGTACTTC. Protein sequence: CASSLTGGRETQYF.

This chain connects TRBV18 to TRBJ1-2, with D unclear. This CDR3 comprises 15 residues. The ends were cut back, 2 bases at V and 4 bases at J, with 14 bases in the middle. CDR1 and CDR2 (germline): KGHSH, LQKENI. The CDR3 sequence: CASSPWTRVGYGYTF. The CDR3 DNA follows: TGTGCCAGCTCACCATGGACCCGTGTAGGCTATGGCTACACCTTC.

In this sample, this clone turned up once. The chain links TRBV6-6 to TRBJ1-1; D is uncertain. Germline CDR1 MNHNY, CDR2 SVGAGI (reference sequence). V was cut by 5 bases and J by 4 bases, with 11 bases left in between. The CDR3 covers 13 residues. The CDR3 DNA reads TGTGCCAGCAGTCCCCTTTTGGGCACTGAAGCTTTCTTT. It yields the protein CASSPLLGTEAFF.

The V and J genes are TRBV7-9 and TRBJ2-1; D is undetermined. Germline V CDR1 and CDR2: SEHNR, FQNEAQ (reference sequence). Trimming cost V 4 bases and J 4 bases, with 11 bases left between them. This CDR3 spans 14 amino acids. The CDR3 sequence is CASSSTDGYNEQFF. The CDR3 DNA sequence: TGTGCCAGCAGCTCTACAGACGGTTACAATGAGCAGTTCTTC.

The genes are TRBV5-6 and TRBJ2-7; D could derive from TRBD1 or TRBD2 (5 bases each). Per germline, CDR1 SGHDT and CDR2 YYEEEE. V lost 5 bases to trimming and J lost 7 bases, with 22 bases between them. The CDR3 length is 15 residues. The CDR3 region has the DNA TGTGCCAGCAGTTCTCCCGGGACCCTTCGGAGGGAGCAGTACTTC. This sequence encodes CASSSPGTLRREQYF.

The chain links TRBV7-3 to TRBJ1-2, with TRBD1 as a possible D gene (5 bases). There are 15 residues in the CDR3. Germline V gene lookup returns CDR1 SGHTA and CDR2 FQGTGA. Trimming removed 4 bases at V and 2 bases at J, with 14 bases between. For the CDR3, the DNA is TGTGCCAGCAGCTCCACAGGACCCGAAAACTATGGCTACACCTTC. It specifies CASSSTGPENYGYTF.

The rearrangement links TRBV13 to TRBJ1-1; D possibly corresponds to TRBD1 (6 bases). CDR1 PRHDT and CDR2 FYEKMQ come from the germline V gene (reference sequence). Trimming took 7 bases from V and 6 from J, leaving 15 bases between them. The CDR3 contains 13 residues. The CDR3 nucleotides are TGTGCCAGCACGGAGCAGGGGTTCCCTGAAGCTTTCTTT. The encoded protein is CASTEQGFPEAFF.

This clone appeared once. This chain links TRBV5-6 with TRBJ1-4, with D possibly matching TRBD1 (5 bases). This CDR3 region has 14 residues. In germline, CDR1 is SGHDT, CDR2 YYEEEE. Trimming shortened V by 3 bases and J by 8 bases, and 14 bases separated the two germline ends. Written as DNA, the CDR3 is TGTGCCAGCAGCTCGATAGGGGATGGGGAAAAACTGTTTTTT. Residues: CASSSIGDGEKLFF.

A note on this clone: This CDR3 is also generated by other DNA sequences in the sample. The chain uses TRBV27 and TRBJ1-3; tentatively, D is TRBD1 (6 bases). There are 14 residues in the CDR3. The germline V gene has CDR1 MNHEY and CDR2 SMNVEV (reference sequence). Trimming removed 6 bases at V and 0 bases at J, with 9 bases between. CDR3 sequence: CASSPGVSGNTIYF. CDR3 in DNA: TGTGCCAGCAGCCCAGGGGTCTCTGGAAACACCATATATTTT.

The rearrangement joins TRBV11-2 to TRBJ1-1; D gene uncertain. Germline V gene data show CDR1 as SGHAT and CDR2 as FQNNGV. CDR3 size: 12 residues. Trimming removed 4 bases from V and 7 bases from J, with 10 bases in between. The CDR3 DNA follows: TGTGCCAGCAGCTCTCTGGACCGTGAAGCTTTCTTT. Encoded protein: CASSSLDREAFF.

This chain joins TRBV9 and TRBJ2-7; weak D call: TRBD1 (5 bases). The CDR3 has 15 residues. The germline V gene encodes CDR1 SGDLS and CDR2 YYNGEE. Between the trimmed V and J ends, which lost 4 bases and 6 bases, there was a span of 20 bases. The CDR3 DNA reads TGTGCCAGCAGCCCCGAAGGGGCGCGAACGGGCGAGCAGTACTTC. It specifies CASSPEGARTGEQYF.

The chain combines TRBV7-9 with TRBJ2-7; D ambiguous. Trimming cost V 3 bases and J 5 bases, with 17 bases left between them. This CDR3 is 15 amino acids long. Looked up from germline, CDR1 is SEHNR and CDR2 is FQNEAQ (reference sequence). CDR3 sequence: CASSFNEDLHHEQYF. The CDR3 nucleotides are TGTGCCAGCAGCTTTAATGAAGATTTGCACCACGAGCAGTACTTC.

This CDR3 reads CASSLVVAGTGEQYF. CDR3 DNA: TGTGCCAGCAGCTTAGTCGTGGCAGGGACAGGCGAGCAGTACTTC. V usage is TRBV11-1 and J usage is TRBJ2-7; 8 bases match TRBD1. The CDR3 spans 15 residues. Losses at the gene ends were 1 base for V and 6 bases for J; bases not matched to a gene: 8. Germline-derived CDR1 and CDR2 are SGHAT and FQDESV (reference sequence). The variable domain in full, with the rest retrieved from reference TRBV11-1 and TRBJ2-7, is EAEVAQSPRYKITEKSQAVAFWCDPISGHATLYWYRQILGQGPELLVQFQDESVVDDSQLPKDRFSAERLKGVDSTLKIQPAELGDSAMYLCASSLVVAGTGEQYFGPGTRLTVT.

V is TRBV11-2 and J is TRBJ2-5, with TRBD2 identical over 9 bases. Germline-derived CDR1 and CDR2 are SGHAT and FQNNGV. The CDR3 extends over 13 amino acids. V trimming: 7 bases; J trimming: 5 bases; junction bases outside the gene matches: 5. The CDR3 is CASIAGGEETQYF. Here the CDR3 DNA reads TGTGCCAGCATCGCGGGGGGGGAGGAGACCCAGTACTTC.

Notes on this clone: The conserved final phenylalanine or tryptophan is absent from the CDR3, which likely points to a read error. No DNA is shown, since the ends of the CDR3 on it are uncertain; the CDR3 is the one TCRdb lists. The CDR3 protein is CASEGQVLLSLTLG. The chain has TRBV2 and TRBJ1-2. The CDR3 adds up to 14 amino acids, both ends counted. The V gene's germline CDR1 is SNHLY and CDR2 FYNNEI.

This chain joins TRBV19 and TRBJ2-7; 7 nucleotides match TRBD1. CDR1 and CDR2 (germline): LNHDA, SQIVND (reference sequence). J lost 6 bases, V lost 5 bases, and 7 bases had no gene match. This CDR3 is built from 13 residues. The CDR3 sequence is CASSPTGKVEQYF. The CDR3 DNA follows: TGTGCCAGTAGTCCGACAGGGAAAGTCGAGCAGTACTTC.

On this clone: The germline gene is not matched at one end of the junction; a read error may be the cause. CDR3 residues: CASSLGGSTETQYF. CDR3 sequence (DNA): TGTGCTAGCAGCTTAGGCGGGAGTACTGAGACCCAGTACTTC. V and J are TRBV7-7 and TRBJ2-5, with 7 bases lining up with TRBD2. The length of the CDR3 is 14 residues. Germline CDR1 SSHAT, CDR2 FNYEAQ (reference sequence).